The 22 T cell receptor beta chains in this list originate from one sample, sequenced in a study of cytomegalovirus exposure and HLA in healthy donors. The protocol was immunoSEQ multiplex PCR, while the TCRdb copy is restricted to in-frame clones and leaves out a portion. Of about 200,000 clones listed, 65% to 90% are singletons. The specimen sequenced was PBMCs. The receptors were sampled from a woman aged 25 to 39 in good health and CMV-seropositive.

The CDR3 here is CASSLEGEGNTIYF. Here the CDR3 DNA reads TGCGCCAGCAGCTTGGAGGGAGAAGGAAACACCATATATTTT. This chain connects TRBV5-1 to TRBJ1-3, with D hard to call. Germline loops: CDR1 SGHRS, CDR2 YFSETQ. Trimming took 0 bases from V and 4 from J, leaving 8 bases between them. The CDR3 loop spans 14 amino acids.

This CDR3 is CASTFIPDREEVQYF. CDR3 DNA: TGTGCCAGCACCTTCATACCCGACAGGGAGGAGGTTCAGTACTTC. The rearrangement joins TRBV2 to TRBJ2-4; weak D call: TRBD1 (7 bases). V was clipped by 7 bases and J by 11 bases, with 24 bases between them. Germline V gene sequence: CDR1 SNHLY, CDR2 FYNNEI. CDR3 length: 15 amino acids.

The chain couples TRBV18 to TRBJ1-3; 9 bases are shared with TRBD1. V dropped 3 bases and J dropped 7; count of bases not matched to a gene: 19. The length of the CDR3 is 19 residues. The V gene's germline CDR1 is KGHSH and CDR2 LQKENI. This CDR3 reads CASSPAGDFYRDRENTIYF. CDR3 in DNA: TGTGCCAGCTCACCGGCAGGGGATTTTTACCGGGACAGGGAGAACACCATATATTTT.

The gene calls are TRBV2 and TRBJ2-7; TRBD1 matches 8 bases. The CDR3 extends over 15 amino acids. V was pared by 8 bases and J by 4 bases, with 13 bases of the junction left unmatched. Germline V gene lookup returns CDR1 SNHLY and CDR2 FYNNEI. CDR3 amino acids: CASSGSGQGGYEQYF. DNA of the CDR3: TGTGCCAGCTCCGGGTCCGGACAGGGCGGATACGAGCAGTACTTC.

The chain joins TRBV18 to TRBJ1-2; the D is unclear. From germline, CDR1 is KGHSH and CDR2 LQKENI. V gave up 3 bases and J gave up 4 bases, with 21 bases separating them. This CDR3 has 17 amino acids. The CDR3 region is CASSPNEYYTGGYGYTF. The CDR3 DNA reads as TGTGCCAGCTCACCGAACGAATACTACACCGGCGGCTATGGCTACACCTTC. The complete variable domain, with remaining parts taken from reference TRBV18 and TRBJ1-2, reads NAGVMQNPRHLVRRRGQEARLRCSPMKGHSHVYWYRQLPEEGLKFMVYLQKENIIDESGMPKERFSAEFPKEGPSILRIQQVVRGDSAAYFCASSPNEYYTGGYGYTFGSGTRLTVV.

This rearrangement joins TRBV4-1 to TRBJ1-1; D remains ambiguous. Germline CDR1 and CDR2: MGHRA and YSYEKL. The CDR3 is 16 amino acids. With 3 bases removed from V and 3 bases from J, the gap between germline ends came to 17 bases. In nucleotides, the CDR3 is TGCGCCAGCAGCCAGTCCGAGGGATTGTGGGACACTGAAGCTTTCTTT. Translation: CASSQSEGLWDTEAFF.

This clone occurred once. The rearrangement links TRBV28 to TRBJ1-4, with unresolved D. Germline V CDR1 and CDR2: MDHEN, SYDVKM. CDR3 length: 12 residues. Trimming stripped 8 bases from V and 2 bases from J, with 6 bases between. The CDR3 is CASQSTNEKLFF. CDR3 DNA sequence: TGTGCCAGCCAGTCCACTAATGAAAAACTGTTTTTT.

CDR3 in DNA: TGTGCCAGCAGCGGAGGACTAGCGGGATACACAGATACGCAGTATTTT. Residues: CASSGGLAGYTDTQYF. The V and J genes are TRBV7-6 and TRBJ2-3; 12 bases agree with TRBD2. The trim removed 5 bases at V and 2 bases at J, leaving 5 bases unmatched. The CDR3 length is 16 residues. Looked up from germline, CDR1 is SGHVS and CDR2 is FNYEAQ.

The rearrangement joins TRBV19 to TRBJ2-7, with D possibly TRBD1 on 5 matching bases. Trimming pared 7 bases from V and 2 bases from J, leaving 15 bases between. The CDR3 consists of 14 residues. The germline CDR1 and CDR2 sequences are LNHDA and SQIVND (reference sequence). DNA for the CDR3: TGTGCCAGTACGAGTAAACCAGGGACCTACGAGCAGTACTTC. Its translation: CASTSKPGTYEQYF.

The chain is built from TRBV11-2 and TRBJ2-1; D perhaps matches TRBD1 (5 bases). Per the germline V gene, CDR1 is SGHAT and CDR2 is FQNNGV. The V gene lost 4 bases and the J gene lost 7 bases, with 20 bases spanning the gap. The CDR3 is made up of 16 amino acids. The CDR3 spells CASSYSRQGMRNEQFF. In nucleotides, the CDR3 is TGTGCCAGCAGCTACTCTCGCCAGGGTATGAGGAATGAGCAGTTCTTC.

The genes are TRBV7-8 and TRBJ2-5; D is undetermined. The CDR3 runs 16 residues. Germline CDR1 and CDR2: SGHVS and FQNEAQ. The V gene lost 0 bases and the J gene lost 0 bases, with 11 bases spanning the gap. Here the CDR3 reads CASSLARLEYQETQYF. CDR3 nucleotides: TGTGCCAGCAGCTTAGCGCGACTGGAGTACCAAGAGACCCAGTACTTC. Full variable domain (remainder filled in from reference TRBV7-8 and TRBJ2-5): GAGVSQSPRYKVAKRGQDVALRCDPISGHVSLFWYQQALGQGPEFLTYFQNEAQLDKSGLPSDRFFAERPEGSVSTLKIQRTQQEDSAVYLCASSLARLEYQETQYFGPGTRLLVL.

This clone was seen a few times. This rearrangement joins TRBV18 to TRBJ1-1, with 7 bases fitting TRBD1. Germline V gene sequence: CDR1 KGHSH, CDR2 LQKENI. There are 16 residues in the CDR3. Trimming at V came to 3 bases and at J to 0 bases, leaving 7 bases not matched to a gene. The CDR3 DNA sequence: TGTGCCAGCTCACCTAAGCCGACAGGGATGAACACTGAAGCTTTCTTT. Its protein product is CASSPKPTGMNTEAFF.

This chain uses TRBV30 with TRBJ2-2, with D possibly TRBD1 on 5 matching bases. Germline V gene sequence: CDR1 GTSNPN, CDR2 SVGIG (reference sequence). Between the trimmed V and J ends, which lost 5 bases and 0 bases, there was a span of 10 bases. The CDR3 is 14 amino acids. The CDR3 coding sequence is TGTGCCTGGTCAGGGATGGCGAACACCGGGGAGCTGTTTTTT. Amino acids: CAWSGMANTGELFF.

This chain joins TRBV6-5 and TRBJ1-5, with 8 bases fitting TRBD1. The length of the CDR3 is 15 residues. CDR1 is MNHEY and CDR2 is SVGAGI in the germline V gene. The ends lost 6 bases at V and 2 bases at J; junction bases unmatched: 6. The chain's CDR3 is CASSRTGQGNQPQHF. CDR3 sequence (DNA): TGTGCCAGCAGCCGGACAGGGCAAGGCAATCAGCCCCAGCATTTT.

This chain uses TRBV30 with TRBJ1-4; D ambiguous. This CDR3 region has 14 residues. Germline CDR1 is GTSNPN and CDR2 is SVGIG (reference sequence). The V gene lost 0 bases and the J gene lost 8 bases, with 13 bases spanning the gap. CDR3 bases: TGTGCCTGGAGTGTTACCGGGGTACGGGAAAAACTGTTTTTT. It translates to CAWSVTGVREKLFF.

The chain has TRBV27 and TRBJ1-1, with a tentative D call TRBD1 (6 bases). The CDR3 sequence is 15 residues long. Germline V gene lookup returns CDR1 MNHEY and CDR2 SMNVEV (reference sequence). Trimming removed 5 bases from V and 4 bases from J, with 17 bases in between. CDR3: CASSPRQVLRTEAFF. The CDR3 DNA reads TGTGCCAGCAGTCCCCGACAGGTTTTGCGCACTGAAGCTTTCTTT.

The chain carries TRBV20-1 and TRBJ1-1; D is undetermined. There are 10 residues in the CDR3. Trimming pared 3 bases from V and 7 bases from J, leaving 6 bases between. From germline, CDR1 is DFQATT and CDR2 SNEGSKA (reference sequence). CDR3 amino acids: CSARRDEAFF. The DNA for the CDR3 is TGCAGTGCTAGGCGAGATGAAGCTTTCTTT.

This sequence joins TRBV28 and TRBJ1-2, with a tentative D call TRBD1 (6 bases). Deletions cut 2 bases from V and 5 bases from J, with 9 bases between. This CDR3 region has 13 residues. Germline V gives CDR1 MDHEN, CDR2 SYDVKM. Here the CDR3 reads CASSLPQGYGYTF. DNA of the CDR3: TGTGCCAGCAGTTTACCGCAGGGGTATGGCTACACCTTC.

This chain links TRBV7-9 with TRBJ2-1; 10 nucleotides match TRBD1. After removal of 0 bases from V and 9 bases from J, the junction contained 8 bases not matched to a gene. CDR3 length: 16 residues. Germline V gene sequence: CDR1 SEHNR, CDR2 FQNEAQ (reference sequence). The CDR3 loop reads CASSLAGTGQGGEQFF. The CDR3 DNA sequence: TGTGCCAGCAGCTTAGCGGGGACAGGACAGGGGGGTGAGCAGTTCTTC. The variable domain in full, with the rest retrieved from reference TRBV7-9 and TRBJ2-1, is DTGVSQNPRHKITKRGQNVTFRCDPISEHNRLYWYRQTLGQGPEFLTYFQNEAQLEKSRLLSDRFSAERPKGSFSTLEIQRTEQGDSAMYLCASSLAGTGQGGEQFFGPGTRLTVL.

The chain couples TRBV6-5 to TRBJ2-2, with D maybe TRBD2 (6 bases). CDR1 MNHEY and CDR2 SVGAGI come from the germline V gene. Trimming removed 5 bases from V and 3 bases from J, with 10 bases in between. CDR3 length equals 14 residues. CDR3 protein: CASSRGLYTGELFF. CDR3 nucleotides: TGTGCCAGCAGTCGGGGACTCTACACCGGGGAGCTGTTTTTT.

V and J are TRBV6-4 and TRBJ1-2; D remains ambiguous. V was trimmed by 3 bases and J by 8 bases, leaving 13 bases between them. Germline CDR1 is MRHNA and CDR2 is SNTAGT. The CDR3 is 13 amino acids. The CDR3 reads CASSESAAGGYTF. As DNA, the CDR3 is TGTGCCAGCAGTGAGTCGGCGGCCGGAGGCTACACCTTC.

J is TRBJ1-1 and V is TRBV7-9, with 8 nucleotides matching TRBD1. CDR3 length: 13 amino acids. The ends lost 4 bases at V and 3 bases at J; junction bases unmatched: 1. Looked up from germline, CDR1 is SEHNR and CDR2 is FQNEAQ (reference sequence). CDR3 sequence: CASSSQGDTEAFF. CDR3 bases: TGTGCCAGCAGCTCACAGGGGGACACTGAAGCTTTCTTT.